Following are 24 T cell receptor beta chains from one sample sequenced in a study of CD8+CD57+ T cells in acquired aplastic anemia. Genomic DNA was employed as the template in profiling TCR beta VDJ and CDR3. TCRdb called the reads again in MiXCR, with one record for every CDR3 protein. The sample has 150,000 to 200,000 distinct CDR3 sequences, about 60% seen once. Input material: sorted CD4+, CD8+, or CD8+CD57+ T cells (not recorded which) from PBMCs. The receptors originated from a human donor in good health.

This clonotype has just one count. A much more abundant neighbour one base away suggests this may be a read error. V and J are TRBV5-4 and TRBJ2-5; D call uncertain. Germline V CDR1 and CDR2: SGHNT, YYREEE (reference sequence). The CDR3 is 14 residues long. Deletions cut 2 bases from V and 9 bases from J, with 17 bases between. The CDR3 sequence: CASSFWSEPGSQYF. DNA of the CDR3: TGTGCCAGCAGCTTTTGGTCGGAGCCTGGGTCCCAGTACTTC.

The chain combines TRBV20-1 with TRBJ2-7; D tentatively reads TRBD1 or TRBD2 (5 bases each). This CDR3 is 13 amino acids long. Germline CDR1 is DFQATT and CDR2 is SNEGSKA (reference sequence). The V gene lost 1 base and the J gene lost 2 bases, with 9 bases spanning the gap. This CDR3 reads CSARGRDPYEQYF. The CDR3 region has the DNA TGCAGTGCTAGAGGCAGGGACCCCTACGAGCAGTACTTC.

V usage is TRBV2 and J usage is TRBJ1-6, with D possibly being TRBD1 (5 bases). This CDR3 has 16 residues. V gave up 7 bases and J gave up 8 bases, with 21 bases separating them. Germline V gives CDR1 SNHLY, CDR2 FYNNEI. CDR3 protein: CASTYSGTEPYSPLHF. DNA for the CDR3: TGTGCCAGCACCTACTCAGGGACGGAGCCCTATTCACCCCTCCACTTT.

This clonotype has at least ten counts. The V call is TRBV5-1, the J call TRBJ1-1; D ambiguous. Trimming removed 0 bases from V and 0 bases from J, with 6 bases in between. The CDR3 has 14 residues. Germline V gene sequence: CDR1 SGHRS, CDR2 YFSETQ. CDR3 sequence (DNA): TGCGCCAGCAGCTTGGTTCCCGTGAACACTGAAGCTTTCTTT. It specifies CASSLVPVNTEAFF.

This CDR3 is CSARSGRYTEAFF. In DNA, the CDR3 is TGCAGTGCTAGATCCGGAAGATACACTGAAGCTTTCTTT. This chain connects TRBV20-1 to TRBJ1-1; D gene unclear. The germline V gene has CDR1 DFQATT and CDR2 SNEGSKA (reference sequence). CDR3 size: 13 residues. The V end lost 2 bases, the J end lost 3 bases, and 10 bases lay between the germline ends.

This clonotype has a single count. The V gene is TRBV20-1, the J gene TRBJ2-7; D is unresolved. The CDR3 is 13 amino acids. With 1 base removed from V and 4 bases from J, the gap between germline ends came to 11 bases. The V gene's germline CDR1 is DFQATT and CDR2 SNEGSKA (reference sequence). CDR3 in amino acids: CSARAGRDYEQYF. CDR3 sequence (DNA): TGCAGTGCTAGAGCGGGCAGAGATTACGAGCAGTACTTC.

V and J are TRBV29-1 and TRBJ2-5; a weak D match, TRBD2 (6 bases). Germline V CDR1 and CDR2: SQVTM, ANQGSEA. CDR3 length equals 13 residues. V gave up 7 bases and J gave up 5 bases, with 17 bases separating them. The CDR3 nucleotides are TGCAGCGGGATATCGGGGACTCGGGAGACCCAGTACTTC. It translates to CSGISGTRETQYF.

The V call is TRBV24-1, the J call TRBJ2-3; 9 bases fit TRBD2. CDR1 KGHDR and CDR2 SFDVKD come from the germline V gene. The V gene end was trimmed by 4 bases and the J gene end by 4 bases; junction bases not matched to a gene: 8. This CDR3 is built from 16 residues. Here the CDR3 DNA reads TGTGCCACCAGTGACTCGCGGGGGGGCTACGCAGATACGCAGTATTTT. Translation: CATSDSRGGYADTQYF.

Points on this clonotype: One end of the junction varies from germline; a read error may be responsible. This chain uses TRBV15 with TRBJ2-7; 8 bases map to TRBD1. CDR3 size: 16 residues. Per the germline V gene, CDR1 is LNHNV and CDR2 is YYDKDF (reference sequence). The CDR3 spells CATSSVGQGEYYEQYF. CDR3 nucleotide sequence: TGTGCCACCAGCAGCGTCGGACAGGGAGAGTACTACGAGCAGTATTTC.

This clonotype was seen a few times. This chain joins TRBV30 and TRBJ1-5; TRBD1 is a possible D gene (5 bases). This CDR3 has 14 amino acids. From germline, CDR1 is GTSNPN and CDR2 SVGIG (reference sequence). Between the trimmed V and J ends, which lost 0 bases and 6 bases, there was a span of 12 bases. CDR3 region: CAWSVRAGLQPQHF. CDR3 coding DNA: TGTGCCTGGAGTGTACGAGCAGGGCTTCAGCCCCAGCATTTT.

This chain connects TRBV9 to TRBJ2-5; 8 bases line up with TRBD2. Trimming at V came to 2 bases and at J to 1 base, leaving 4 bases not matched to a gene. The CDR3 consists of 15 residues. Germline-derived CDR1 and CDR2 are SGDLS and YYNGEE. DNA of the CDR3: TGTGCCAGCAGCGTTTTAGCGGGGCTCCAAGAGACCCAGTACTTC. This sequence encodes CASSVLAGLQETQYF.

The chain combines TRBV6-2 or TRBV6-3 with TRBJ2-1, with a tentative D call TRBD1 (5 bases). V lost 5 bases and J lost 5, with 10 bases in between. This CDR3 comprises 13 residues. Per germline, CDR1 MNHEY and CDR2 SVGEGT. The CDR3 protein is CASSGARNNEQFF. The CDR3 nucleotides are TGTGCCAGCAGTGGGGCCCGAAACAATGAGCAGTTCTTC.

This clonotype was seen more than once but under ten times. V is TRBV10-3 and J is TRBJ1-5; D unresolved. V was pared by 3 bases and J by 5 bases, with 11 bases between. This CDR3 has 14 residues. Germline V gene data show CDR1 as ENHRY and CDR2 as SYGVKD. CDR3 loop: CAISDPREDQPQHF. The CDR3 nucleotides are TGTGCCATCAGTGACCCGCGTGAGGATCAGCCCCAGCATTTT.

In its sample, this clonotype is medium-sized. CDR3 sequence: CASSRGTFDEQYF. As DNA, the CDR3 is TGTGCCAGCAGCCGAGGGACATTCGACGAGCAGTACTTC. The V and J genes are TRBV13 and TRBJ2-7, with D tentatively TRBD1 (6 bases). CDR3 size: 13 residues. The V end lost 5 bases, the J end lost 5 bases, and 13 bases lay between the germline ends. CDR1 is PRHDT, CDR2 FYEKMQ, per germline (reference sequence).

This chain links TRBV7-3 with TRBJ2-7; a possible D gene is TRBD2 (6 bases). The germline V gene has CDR1 SGHTA and CDR2 FQGTGA. Trimming cost V 5 bases and J 4 bases, with 9 bases left between them. This CDR3 is built from 12 residues. CDR3 in DNA: TGTGCCAGCAGCGAACTAGCATACGAGCAGTACTTC. This gives the protein CASSELAYEQYF.

The genes are TRBV7-8 and TRBJ2-7; TRBD1 matches at 10 bases. This CDR3 is 14 amino acids long. Germline CDR1 is SGHVS and CDR2 is FQNEAQ. Germline trimming cut 5 bases from V and 7 bases from J; bases unmatched to any gene: 8. The CDR3 region has the DNA TGTGCCAGCAGCGTACGGGACAGGGGCGGTGAGCAGTACTTC. Amino acid sequence: CASSVRDRGGEQYF.

The chain links TRBV6-1 to TRBJ2-7; the D is unclear. Germline values: CDR1 MNHNS, CDR2 SASEGT. The CDR3 length is 16 residues. Trimming cost V 4 bases and J 1 base, with 17 bases left between them. In nucleotides, the CDR3 is TGTGCCAGCAGTGCCCGGAAGGGTGGGCTTTCCTACGAGCAGTACTTC. Amino acids: CASSARKGGLSYEQYF.

This chain links TRBV2 with TRBJ1-1, with D perhaps TRBD1 (5 bases). Between the trimmed V and J ends, which lost 2 bases and 6 bases, there was a span of 10 bases. The CDR3 has 13 amino acids. Germline values: CDR1 SNHLY, CDR2 FYNNEI. The DNA of the CDR3 is TGTGCCAGCAGTGAATTGGGGGGGGCTGAAGCTTTCTTT. Its translation: CASSELGGAEAFF.

For this clonotype: Being one base from a much bigger clone, this may be a read error. This chain connects TRBV6-1 to TRBJ1-1; D is undetermined. V lost 2 bases to trimming and J lost 10 bases, with 11 bases between them. The length of the CDR3 is 12 residues. Germline CDR1 reads MNHNS; CDR2 reads SASEGT. DNA for the CDR3: TGTGCCAGCAGTGAAATCCACTTTGGAGCTTTCTTT. It encodes CASSEIHFGAFF.

CDR3 amino acids: CASSLTEGSYEQYF. Here the CDR3 DNA reads TGCGCCAGCAGCCTGACAGAGGGGTCCTACGAGCAGTACTTC. The V gene is TRBV5-1, the J gene TRBJ2-7; TRBD1 or TRBD2 may be the D gene (5 bases each). This CDR3 has 14 amino acids. Germline CDR1 SGHRS, CDR2 YFSETQ. V lost 4 bases to trimming and J lost 1 base, with 12 bases between them.

The rearrangement links TRBV6-4 to TRBJ2-5; TRBD2 is a possible D gene (5 bases). V shed 2 bases and J shed 5 bases, with 12 bases lying between them. The CDR3 runs 14 residues. Per germline, CDR1 MRHNA and CDR2 SNTAGT. The CDR3 nucleotides read TGTGCCAGCAGTGACGGGAGCACCGGGGAGACCCAGTACTTC. It translates to CASSDGSTGETQYF.

This chain joins TRBV7-9 and TRBJ2-5; D gene unclear. Germline V CDR1 and CDR2: SEHNR, FQNEAQ (reference sequence). The length of the CDR3 is 14 residues. V was shortened by 5 bases and J by 4 bases, with 14 bases between the two germline ends. The CDR3 loop reads CASSPSDGRETQYF. CDR3 nucleotides: TGTGCCAGCAGCCCATCGGACGGAAGAGAGACCCAGTACTTC.

This clonotype has ten or more counts. The gene calls are TRBV20-1 and TRBJ2-7; D might be TRBD1 (8 bases). Trimming left V 6 bases short and J 6 bases short, with 18 bases between. CDR1 is DFQATT and CDR2 is SNEGSKA in the germline V gene (reference sequence). The CDR3 totals 13 residues. The CDR3 region is CSAPGGRGLEQYF. The CDR3 DNA is TGCAGTGCCCCGGGGGGCAGGGGGCTCGAGCAGTACTTC.

This clonotype appeared many times. This chain uses TRBV29-1 with TRBJ2-7; 13 positions agree with TRBD2. The CDR3 has 14 residues. V was clipped by 5 bases and J by 4 bases; unmatched bases: 5. Germline values: CDR1 SQVTM, CDR2 ANQGSEA. CDR3 DNA: TGCAGCGTTAATCGACTAGCGGGAGGTTACGAGCAGTACTTC. Its translation: CSVNRLAGGYEQYF.